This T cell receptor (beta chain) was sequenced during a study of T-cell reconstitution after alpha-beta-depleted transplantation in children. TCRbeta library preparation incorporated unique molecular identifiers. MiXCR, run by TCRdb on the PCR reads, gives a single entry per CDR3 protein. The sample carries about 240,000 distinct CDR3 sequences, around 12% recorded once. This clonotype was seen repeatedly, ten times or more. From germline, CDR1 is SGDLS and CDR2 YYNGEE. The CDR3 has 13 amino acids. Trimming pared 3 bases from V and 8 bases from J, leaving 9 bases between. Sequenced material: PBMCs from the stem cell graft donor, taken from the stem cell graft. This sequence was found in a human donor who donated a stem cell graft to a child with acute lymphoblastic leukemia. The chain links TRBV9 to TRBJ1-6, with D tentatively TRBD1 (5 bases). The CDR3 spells CASSGAGHSPLHF. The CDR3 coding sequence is TGTGCCAGCAGCGGGGCAGGGCATTCACCCCTCCACTTT.